The 18 T cell receptor beta chains below were found in one sample sequenced in a study of blood T cell repertoires in COVID-19. Assay: immunoSEQ multiplex PCR; the TCRdb copy retains only in-frame clones and omits some. The sample includes roughly 68,000 clones, roughly 86% seen only once; the top ten take about 27%. Sequencing was performed on peripheral blood. The source is a man aged 45-60 years with acute or convalescent COVID-19.

The gene calls are TRBV18 and TRBJ2-7; D is perhaps TRBD1 (6 bases). V was shortened by 3 bases and J by 2 bases, with 11 bases between the two germline ends. Germline assignment: CDR1 KGHSH and CDR2 LQKENI. The CDR3 is 14 amino acids. The CDR3, as DNA: TGTGCCAGCTCACCGGGACATTTAACCTACGAGCAGTACTTC. Translated, it gives CASSPGHLTYEQYF.

This clone has only a few counts. This chain uses TRBV10-2 with TRBJ1-2, with 9 bases matching TRBD1. CDR3 size: 14 residues. Looked up from germline, CDR1 is WSHSY and CDR2 is SAAADI. J was trimmed by 5 bases and V by 7 bases; bases with no gene match: 8. CDR3 residues: CASNLGQGIYGYTF. In DNA, the CDR3 is TGCGCCAGCAATCTCGGACAGGGGATTTATGGCTACACCTTC.

V and J are TRBV9 and TRBJ2-3; TRBD2 matches at 15 bases. The CDR3 is 18 residues long. Germline CDR1 is SGDLS and CDR2 is YYNGEE. J lost 2 bases, V lost 0 bases, and 4 bases had no gene match. The CDR3 here is CASSVAGLAGGSTDTQYF. In nucleotides, the CDR3 is TGTGCCAGCAGCGTAGCGGGACTAGCGGGGGGTTCCACAGATACGCAGTATTTT.

The genes are TRBV5-1 and TRBJ2-2, with 10 bases matching TRBD1. Per the germline V gene, CDR1 is SGHRS and CDR2 is YFSETQ. CDR3 size: 16 residues. The V and J ends lost 2 bases and 4 bases, in that order; junction bases with no gene match: 5. DNA of the CDR3: TGCGCCAGCAGCTTTCTTGGACAGGGGGGCACCGGGGAGCTGTTTTTT. Translation gives CASSFLGQGGTGELFF.

The chain recombines TRBV7-9 with TRBJ2-5, with 9 bases matching TRBD2. Germline trimming cut 5 bases from V and 1 base from J; bases unmatched to any gene: 17. CDR1 SEHNR and CDR2 FQNEAQ come from the germline V gene (reference sequence). The CDR3 covers 19 residues. As DNA, the CDR3 is TGTGCCAGCAGCCTCGAGTTCCTAGCGGGGCACGTCCCCCAAGAGACCCAGTACTTC. Encoded protein: CASSLEFLAGHVPQETQYF.

The chain combines TRBV20-1 with TRBJ2-3, with 8 bases aligning to TRBD1. Germline CDR1 DFQATT, CDR2 SNEGSKA (reference sequence). CDR3 length: 16 residues. Trimming took 3 bases from V and 6 from J; bases not matched to a gene: 14. The chain's CDR3 is CSASPLPGQGKDTQYF. CDR3 nucleotide sequence: TGCAGTGCTAGTCCTCTACCAGGACAGGGAAAGGATACGCAGTATTTT.

The chain links TRBV2 to TRBJ1-2; D call uncertain. Germline values: CDR1 SNHLY, CDR2 FYNNEI. This CDR3 comprises 12 residues. Trimming pared 7 bases from V and 8 bases from J, leaving 14 bases between. The DNA for the CDR3 is TGTGCCAGCACGGGAGGAGGGCCGGGCTACACCTTC. It is translated as CASTGGGPGYTF. The full variable domain, in which reference TRBV2 and TRBJ1-2 provide the parts outside the CDR3, is EPEVTQTPSHQVTQMGQEVILRCVPISNHLYFYWYRQILGQKVEFLVSFYNNEISEKSEIFDDQFSVERPDGSNFTLKIRSTKLEDSAMYFCASTGGGPGYTFGSGTRLTVV.

The chain is built from TRBV4-2 and TRBJ2-3; 7 bases align to TRBD2. Germline lookup yields CDR1 LGHNA and CDR2 YNFKEQ. V lost 0 bases, J lost 2 bases, and 5 bases stayed unmatched. The CDR3 runs 16 residues. The CDR3 DNA reads TGTGCCAGCAGCCAAGAGACTAGCAGAAACACAGATACGCAGTATTTT. As protein: CASSQETSRNTDTQYF.

The chain carries TRBV15 and TRBJ2-7; TRBD2 matches at 7 bases. The J segment lost 0 bases and the V segment lost 5 bases, leaving 1 base of the junction unmatched. There are 13 residues in the CDR3. The V gene's germline CDR1 is LNHNV and CDR2 YYDKDF (reference sequence). The CDR3 DNA follows: TGTGCCACCAGCCGGGGGGACTCCTACGAGCAGTACTTC. Amino acids: CATSRGDSYEQYF.

This rearrangement joins TRBV7-9 to TRBJ2-7; D call uncertain. The germline V gene has CDR1 SEHNR and CDR2 FQNEAQ (reference sequence). V dropped 1 base and J dropped 4 bases, with 11 bases sitting between them. The CDR3 sequence is 14 residues long. In DNA form, the CDR3 reads TGTGCCAGCAGCTTAGGTACTATCGAGTACGAGCAGTACTTC. Its translation: CASSLGTIEYEQYF.

This clone showed up just a few times. This chain joins TRBV5-1 and TRBJ2-2; 10 nucleotides line up with TRBD2. The CDR3 is 15 amino acids. From germline, CDR1 is SGHRS and CDR2 YFSETQ. With V trimmed by 4 bases and J by 1 base, 1 base remained unmatched. The DNA for the CDR3 is TGCGCCAGCAGCGGACTAGCGGTGAACACCGGGGAGCTGTTTTTT. Amino acids: CASSGLAVNTGELFF.

The chain combines TRBV29-1 with TRBJ1-2, with a tentative D call TRBD1 (5 bases). CDR1 is SQVTM and CDR2 is ANQGSEA in the germline V gene. The CDR3 runs to 14 residues. V was shortened by 5 bases and J by 0 bases, with 13 bases between the two germline ends. The DNA for the CDR3 is TGCAGCGTTTCAACGACAGCTTCTAACTATGGCTACACCTTC. Encoded protein: CSVSTTASNYGYTF. Full variable domain (outside the CDR3, taken from reference TRBV29-1 and TRBJ1-2): SAVISQKPSRDICQRGTSLTIQCQVDSQVTMMFWYRQQPGQSLTLIATANQGSEATYESGFVIDKFPISRPNLTFSTLTVSNMSPEDSSIYLCSVSTTASNYGYTFGSGTRLTVV.

The chain couples TRBV11-3 to TRBJ2-2; D remains unclear. The CDR3 has 14 amino acids. The germline V and J ends were trimmed by 1 base and 1 base, with 4 bases remaining between them. The germline V gene has CDR1 SGHNT and CDR2 YENEEA. CDR3 in DNA: TGTGCCAGCAGCTTAGGAGGGAACACCGGGGAGCTGTTTTTT. It encodes CASSLGGNTGELFF.

The gene calls are TRBV7-2 and TRBJ1-1, with D tentatively TRBD1 (5 bases). The CDR3 totals 14 residues. Trimming pared 3 bases from V and 1 base from J, leaving 9 bases between. Germline-derived CDR1 and CDR2 are SGHTA and FQGNSA. The CDR3 bases are TGTGCCAGCAGCTTTGACAGACAGAACACTGAAGCTTTCTTT. Translated, it gives CASSFDRQNTEAFF.

This rearrangement joins TRBV30 to TRBJ1-1; TRBD1 matches at 9 bases. Germline V gives CDR1 GTSNPN, CDR2 SVGIG (reference sequence). Trimming at V came to 1 base and at J to 1 base, leaving 1 base not matched to a gene. The CDR3 runs 14 residues. The CDR3 is CAWSEGQGNTEAFF. The CDR3 DNA follows: TGTGCCTGGAGTGAGGGACAGGGGAACACTGAAGCTTTCTTT.

The chain is built from TRBV3-1 (or the pseudogene TRBV3-2) and TRBJ2-3; 8 bases fit TRBD2. V gave up 1 base and J gave up 5 bases; unmatched junction bases: 8. The CDR3 is 16 amino acids. Germline assignment: CDR1 LGHDT and CDR2 YNNKEL (reference sequence). The CDR3: CASSQGRGGPLDTQYF. The CDR3 bases are TGTGCCAGCAGCCAAGGCCGGGGGGGGCCGTTAGATACGCAGTATTTT.

The rearrangement uses TRBV6-5 and TRBJ1-4; D ambiguous. The CDR3 loop spans 14 amino acids. Trimming left V 5 bases short and J 8 bases short, with 15 bases between. Germline V gives CDR1 MNHEY, CDR2 SVGAGI. CDR3 sequence reads: CASSTAGLEEKLFF. CDR3 sequence (DNA): TGTGCCAGCAGTACCGCGGGCTTGGAAGAAAAACTGTTTTTT.

This sequence joins TRBV7-9 and TRBJ2-1, with 10 bases that match TRBD1. The CDR3 sequence is 16 residues long. CDR1 is SEHNR, CDR2 FQNEAQ, per germline (reference sequence). The V and J ends lost 6 bases and 6 bases, in that order; junction bases with no gene match: 11. CDR3 bases: TGTGCCAGCAGTTTACTCCGGGACAGGGGAGCCAATGAGCAGTTCTTC. Encoded protein: CASSLLRDRGANEQFF.